These T cell receptor beta chains were read from a single sample in a study of blood T cell repertoires in COVID-19. Using immunoSEQ multiplex PCR, the repertoire was profiled, and TCRdb retains in-frame clones only, with some absent. The sample holds 35,000 to 50,000 clones, 87% seen once. The material sequenced was peripheral blood. The receptors shown here come from a woman older than 75 with active COVID-19. CDR3s include the opening cysteine and the closing phenylalanine or tryptophan. A D gene is named only where the DNA matches it firmly. Clone size is stated in some rows and not others, as once, few, many or a class when expanded.

d_gene	j_gene	v_gene	abundance	CDR3nt	CDR3aa
TRBD1	TRBJ1-1	TRBV28	few	TGTGCCAGCAGTTTAAGGACAGGGGGTTTGAACACTGAAGCTTTCTTT	CASSLRTGGLNTEAFF
TRBD1	TRBJ1-5	TRBV11-2	.	TGTGCCAGCAGCCCCGGGACAGGGGGATATCAGCCCCAGCATTTT	CASSPGTGGYQPQHF
.	TRBJ2-5	TRBV24-1	.	TGTGCCACCAGTGATCAGGGAACACCCCAAGAGACCCAGTACTTC	CATSDQGTPQETQYF
.	TRBJ2-7	TRBV4-3	once	TGCGCCAGCAGCCAAGATCCCTCGGGGGAGCAGTACTTC	CASSQDPSGEQYF
TRBD1	TRBJ2-2	TRBV7-2	.	TGTGCCAGCAGCTTAACCGGGACAGGGATCGGGGAGCTGTTTTTT	CASSLTGTGIGELFF
TRBD1	TRBJ2-1	TRBV7-9	.	TGTGCCAGCAGCTTAGAGCTTGACAGGGGGAATGAGCAGTTCTTC	CASSLELDRGNEQFF
TRBD2	TRBJ2-7	TRBV9	.	TGTGCCAGCAGCGCCGGGACTAGCGGGGGGGCCGCCCACGAGCAGTACTTC	CASSAGTSGGAAHEQYF
.	TRBJ1-4	TRBV19	.	TGTGCCAGTAGGTCCCCGGGCAGGGATGAAAAACTGTTTTTT	CASRSPGRDEKLFF
.	TRBJ2-7	TRBV27	.	TGTGCCAGCAGCCCCTCGAGGACCCGGGGGATCTACGAGCAGTACTTC	CASSPSRTRGIYEQYF
.	TRBJ2-7	TRBV5-1	.	TGCGCCAGCAGCGATCTAAGGACAGTATCCTACGAGCAGTACTTC	CASSDLRTVSYEQYF
.	TRBJ1-2	TRBV28	.	TGTGCCAGCAGCGATACAGGGAACTATGGCTACACCTTC	CASSDTGNYGYTF
TRBD1	TRBJ2-7	TRBV5-1	.	TGCGCCAGCAGCACCTTACCGGGACAGGTAGGGGAGCAGTACTTC	CASSTLPGQVGEQYF
.	TRBJ1-2	TRBV12-3/TRBV12-4	.	TGTGCCAGCAGCTCAGGGAATAACTATGGCTACACCTTC	CASSSGNNYGYTF
TRBD1	TRBJ2-2	TRBV5-1	.	TGCGCCAGCAGCCAAGGACAGGGGTTTGCCACCGGGGAGCTGTTTTTT	CASSQGQGFATGELFF
TRBD2	TRBJ2-3	TRBV6-5	.	TGTGCCAGCAGAGGGACTAGCGGGGTCACAGATACGCAGTATTTT	CASRGTSGVTDTQYF
TRBD1	TRBJ2-7	TRBV5-1	.	TGCGCCAGCCTGGGACAGGGGTATTACGAGCAGTACTTC	CASLGQGYYEQYF
.	TRBJ1-3	TRBV4-3	.	TGCGCCAGCAGCCAACTGGAGGGAAAAGTTGGAAACACCATATATTTT	CASSQLEGKVGNTIYF
.	TRBJ1-5	TRBV19	.	TGTGCCAGCAACCCTACACAAACAGGGCGACAGCCCCAGCATTTT	CASNPTQTGRQPQHF
TRBD2	TRBJ2-7	TRBV27	.	TGTGCCAGCAGTTATACTAGCGGGGGGGGCCTGAGCGAGCAGTACTTC	CASSYTSGGGLSEQYF
TRBD1	TRBJ2-5	TRBV7-2	.	TGTGCCAGCAGCTCAAGGAGGACAGGGACAGAGACCCAGTACTTC	CASSSRRTGTETQYF
TRBD2	TRBJ2-1	TRBV9	.	TGTGCCAGCAGACCACCTACGACTAGCGGGAGCTCCTACAATGAGCAGTTCTTC	CASRPPTTSGSSYNEQFF
.	TRBJ1-5	TRBV6-6	.	TGTGCCAGCAGTTACCAACAAAGCAATCAGCCCCAGCATTTT	CASSYQQSNQPQHF
.	TRBJ2-3	TRBV7-2	.	TGTGCCAGCAGCCTAGGGGTTCGGGGAACTAGCACAGATACGCAGTATTTT	CASSLGVRGTSTDTQYF
TRBD1	TRBJ1-6	TRBV3-1/TRBV3-2	once	TGTGCCAGCAGCGGGGGATTGGGACAGCTAAAGGCACCCCTCCACTTT	CASSGGLGQLKAPLHF
.	TRBJ2-1	TRBV25-1	.	TGTGCCAGCAGTGACTCCTTGGCGGTCGGGGGAAATGAGCAGTTCTTC	CASSDSLAVGGNEQFF
.	TRBJ2-7	TRBV18	.	TGTGCCAGCTCACCAACAGCCGAGCACGAGCAGTACTTC	CASSPTAEHEQYF
.	TRBJ2-2	TRBV5-4	.	TGTGCCAGCAGCTGGCCTAGAGATACCGGGGAGCTGTTTTTT	CASSWPRDTGELFF
.	TRBJ2-6	TRBV27	.	TGTGCCAGCAGTCTACTCTCTGGGGCCAACGTCCTGACTTTC	CASSLLSGANVLTF
.	TRBJ2-1	TRBV7-2	.	TGTGCCAGCAGCGTAGGACAGTACAATGAGCAGTTCTTC	CASSVGQYNEQFF
.	TRBJ1-6	TRBV6-2/TRBV6-3	.	TGTGCCAGCAGTGAGGGACTGCTCAATTCACCCCTCCACTTT	CASSEGLLNSPLHF
.	TRBJ1-4	TRBV15	.	TGTGCCACCGCCCCTCTTGGGGGGACGACTAATGAAAAACTGTTTTTT	CATAPLGGTTNEKLFF
TRBD2	TRBJ2-7	TRBV6-5	.	TGTGCCAGCAGATACGGGACTAGCGGATACGAGCAGTACTTC	CASRYGTSGYEQYF
TRBD2	TRBJ2-3	TRBV10-3	.	TGTGCCATCAGTGGAGCCCTCGGGACTAGCGGGGGACACACAGATACGCAGTATTTT	CAISGALGTSGGHTDTQYF
.	TRBJ2-3	TRBV5-1	.	TGCGCCAGCAGCTTGGCACGGGGGAGAAGCACAGATACGCAGTATTTT	CASSLARGRSTDTQYF
.	TRBJ1-2	TRBV6-5	.	TGTGCCAGCAAAACGACTTCCGTGTATGGCTACACCTTC	CASKTTSVYGYTF
.	TRBJ1-3	TRBV19	few	TGTGCCAGTAGCCAGGTTACTGGAAACACCATATATTTT	CASSQVTGNTIYF
TRBD1	TRBJ2-6	TRBV27	.	TGTGCCAGCAGTGCACCTCTCACAGGGGGATCTGGGGCCAACGTCCTGACTTTC	CASSAPLTGGSGANVLTF
.	TRBJ1-4	TRBV3-1/TRBV3-2	.	TGTGCCAGCAGCCTCGGGGGGGGGAATGAAAAACTGTTTTTT	CASSLGGGNEKLFF
.	TRBJ2-3	TRBV11-2	.	TGTGCCAGCAGCCCAAGTGGGGGGGCCACAGATACGCAGTATTTT	CASSPSGGATDTQYF
.	TRBJ1-1	TRBV29-1	.	TGCAGCGTTGTATTACAGGTTGGCACTGAAGCTTTCTTT	CSVVLQVGTEAFF
.	TRBJ2-2	TRBV11-2	.	TGTGCCAGCAGCTTAGTTGGGGGCTCGAACACCGGGGAGCTGTTTTTT	CASSLVGGSNTGELFF
.	TRBJ2-7	TRBV18	.	TGTGCCAGCTCACCACACAGGGGAGGCTACGAGCAGTACTTC	CASSPHRGGYEQYF
.	TRBJ2-5	TRBV30	.	TGTGCCTGGGGAAGCTACCAAGAGACCCAGTACTTC	CAWGSYQETQYF
TRBD1	TRBJ2-2	TRBV9	.	TGTGCCAGCAGCGTAGAGGGGGCGAGCACCGGGGAGCTGTTTTTT	CASSVEGASTGELFF
TRBD1	TRBJ1-5	TRBV19	.	TGTGCCAGTAGTGGGACAGCTCTTAATCAGCCCCAGCATTTT	CASSGTALNQPQHF
TRBD1	TRBJ2-2	TRBV10-1	few	TGCGCCAGCAGTGAGACTGGGACAGGTCGGACCGGGGAGCTGTTTTTT	CASSETGTGRTGELFF
TRBD1	TRBJ1-6	TRBV7-2	.	TGTGCCAGCAGCTTAGACAGGGGCCATTCACCCCTCCACTTT	CASSLDRGHSPLHF
.	TRBJ1-6	TRBV9	.	TGTGCCAGCAGCGTAGGGACAATTGAGAATTCACCCCTCCACTTT	CASSVGTIENSPLHF
TRBD1	TRBJ2-3	TRBV11-3	.	TGTGCCAGCAGCTCCGGGACAGGGAAGGGAGATACGCAGTATTTT	CASSSGTGKGDTQYF
.	TRBJ1-1	TRBV6-2/TRBV6-3	.	TGTGCCAGCAGTTACTCGATTAAGGGGGACACTGAAGCTTTCTTT	CASSYSIKGDTEAFF
.	TRBJ1-2	TRBV9	few	TGTGCCAGCAGCGTAACCACCTCTGGCGGCTACACCTTC	CASSVTTSGGYTF